Listed below are T cell receptor beta chains from one sample, sequenced in a study of blood T cell repertoires in COVID-19. This table comes from immunoSEQ multiplex PCR, and its TCRdb copy is limited to in-frame clones, with some not included. This table holds more than 85,000 clones, over 85% found once. Sample: peripheral blood. All receptors come from a man in his 70s with acute or convalescent COVID-19. The CDR3 runs from the conserved cysteine through the conserved F or W. Fields, in order: CDR3 DNA, CDR3 protein, clone size, D gene, V gene, J gene. D genes are given only for firm matches. Expanded clones get a size class; other rows say once, few or many, or leave the size out.

TGTGCCAGCAGTTATCCGGGACTAGCGGGCGGCGAGCAGTACTTC	CASSYPGLAGGEQYF	few	TRBD2	TRBV6-6	TRBJ2-7
TGTGCCATCAGTGCGTCCACAGGGGAAAAACAGCCCCAGCATTTT	CAISASTGEKQPQHF	.	TRBD1	TRBV10-3	TRBJ1-5
TGTGCCAGCAGGGAGGTATCCCAGAATGAAAAACTGTTTTTT	CASREVSQNEKLFF	once	.	TRBV2	TRBJ1-4
TGTGCCAGCAGCTCTATAAAGATTATGCTAGATGCGGGTGAGCAGTTCTTC	CASSSIKIMLDAGEQFF	.	.	TRBV5-6	TRBJ2-1
TGTGCCAGCAGTCCGCCGAGCTATGGCTACACCTTC	CASSPPSYGYTF	.	.	TRBV6-6	TRBJ1-2
TGCAGCGTTGCTAAGACAGGGGCGAACACTGAAGCTTTCTTT	CSVAKTGANTEAFF	.	TRBD1	TRBV29-1	TRBJ1-1
TGCGCCAGCAGCTTGGCCGGGACAGGGAGTGAAAAACTGTTTTTT	CASSLAGTGSEKLFF	.	TRBD1	TRBV5-1	TRBJ1-4
TGTGCCAGCAGAGACGGGACTAGCGGCCAAGAGACCCAGTACTTC	CASRDGTSGQETQYF	.	TRBD2	TRBV6-6	TRBJ2-5
TGTGCTAGCAGCCCCGGTCGAGGCCCCGGAAACACCATATATTTT	CASSPGRGPGNTIYF	.	.	TRBV7-7	TRBJ1-3
TGTGCCAGCAGTGAAATCCTGGGACTAGCGGGGCGAGATACGCAGTATTTT	CASSEILGLAGRDTQYF	.	TRBD2	TRBV2	TRBJ2-3
TGCGCCAGCAGCCAAGAGAGGGAAGACCCTGTCTATGGCTACACCTTC	CASSQEREDPVYGYTF	.	.	TRBV4-1	TRBJ1-2
TGTGCCAGCAGTACAATCAATGAGCAGTTCTTC	CASSTINEQFF	once	.	TRBV27	TRBJ2-1
TGTGCCAGCGGGGGCCGAGAATCGAACACCGGGGAGCTGTTTTTT	CASGGRESNTGELFF	.	.	TRBV24-1	TRBJ2-2
TGTGCCAGCAGCTTAGCCCACTACCTACAAGAGACCCAGTACTTC	CASSLAHYLQETQYF	.	.	TRBV7-2	TRBJ2-5
TGTGCCAGCAGTACCCTCGGAGGGGGCGCGGAAGCTTTCTTT	CASSTLGGGAEAFF	.	TRBD1	TRBV6-2/TRBV6-3	TRBJ1-1
TGTGCCAGCAGCTTCGGACTAGCGGGAGCTTCCTACGAGCAGTACTTC	CASSFGLAGASYEQYF	.	TRBD2	TRBV7-8	TRBJ2-7
TGTGCCTGGAGTGTAACTGGGGGCTCTAGCACAGATACGCAGTATTTT	CAWSVTGGSSTDTQYF	.	.	TRBV30	TRBJ2-3
TGTGCCAGCACCACTAGCGGGAGCGAGACCCAGTACTTC	CASTTSGSETQYF	.	TRBD2	TRBV11-3	TRBJ2-5
TGTACTAGTGGACCGGGACAGGGAGGAAACACCATATATTTT	CTSGPGQGGNTIYF	once	TRBD1	TRBV12-5	TRBJ1-3
TGTGCCAGCAGCCGACACGGAAAGACCCAGTACTTC	CASSRHGKTQYF	.	.	TRBV11-2	TRBJ2-5
TGTGCCAGCAGCTTGTCGGTCTCTAACACTGAAGCTTTCTTT	CASSLSVSNTEAFF	.	.	TRBV5-5	TRBJ1-1
TGTGCCAGCAGCCAGCTTAGGGAGGCGTATTCACCCCTCCACTTT	CASSQLREAYSPLHF	.	.	TRBV3-1/TRBV3-2	TRBJ1-6
TGTGCCAGCAGCTTAGTACTACAGGGGGCTCGAGCTTTCTTT	CASSLVLQGARAFF	.	TRBD1	TRBV7-9	TRBJ1-1
TGTGCCAGCCAAGGACAGGGTAATGAAAAACTGTTTTTT	CASQGQGNEKLFF	few	TRBD1	TRBV18	TRBJ1-4
TGTGCCAGCAGCCCTTTAAGAACGGGGGGGATTTCACCCCTCCACTTT	CASSPLRTGGISPLHF	.	.	TRBV14	TRBJ1-6
TGTGCCAGCAGCCAAGATAGTAGCGGGACCCAGTACTTC	CASSQDSSGTQYF	.	.	TRBV14	TRBJ2-5
TGTGCCAGCAGCACCGTAGCGGGAGGGCTAGCCAAAAACATTCAGTACTTC	CASSTVAGGLAKNIQYF	.	TRBD2	TRBV5-4	TRBJ2-4
TGCAGCGTTCGAGGGCCTACCGCTAACTATGGCTACACCTTC	CSVRGPTANYGYTF	.	.	TRBV29-1	TRBJ1-2
TGCAGCGTTGAAGTCGGGGCCGGGGAGCTGTTTTTT	CSVEVGAGELFF	.	.	TRBV29-1	TRBJ2-2
TGTGCCAGCAGTCAACCGGGACAAGAGAGGGAGCAGTACTTC	CASSQPGQEREQYF	.	.	TRBV6-5	TRBJ2-7
TGTGCCAGCAGCTTGACAGGGGTGAACACTGAAGCTTTCTTT	CASSLTGVNTEAFF	once	TRBD1	TRBV5-6	TRBJ1-1
TGCGCCTGTCGGCGGGTAGCGGGGGCCCTGAACGCCTACAATGAGCAGTTCTTC	CACRRVAGALNAYNEQFF	.	TRBD2	TRBV5-1	TRBJ2-1
TGTGCCAGCAGCTTGGGACAACAGGGCGAGCAGTACTTC	CASSLGQQGEQYF	.	.	TRBV5-5	TRBJ2-7
TGTGCCAGCAGCTTGGCCCCAGGGGACGGCACTGAAGCTTTCTTT	CASSLAPGDGTEAFF	.	.	TRBV5-4	TRBJ1-1
TGTGCCAGCAGTTTATCGTCTAGGATTGGATACGAGCAGTACTTC	CASSLSSRIGYEQYF	.	.	TRBV27	TRBJ2-7
TGTGCCAGCAGTGGACAGGGAAATCAGCCCCAGCATTTT	CASSGQGNQPQHF	few	TRBD1	TRBV7-9	TRBJ1-5
TGTGCCAGCAGTGTCGTACAGGGGGCTTCCTATGGCTACACCTTC	CASSVVQGASYGYTF	.	TRBD1	TRBV6-4	TRBJ1-2
TGTGCTAGTGGTTTGGAGGGGTATACCTACGAGCAGTACTTC	CASGLEGYTYEQYF	.	.	TRBV12-5	TRBJ2-7
TGTGCCAGCTCACCACCGGGACTGGAGGAGCAGTACTTC	CASSPPGLEEQYF	.	.	TRBV18	TRBJ2-7
TGTGCCAGCGGGAAACAGGGTCGGCAGCCCCAGCATTTT	CASGKQGRQPQHF	.	.	TRBV28	TRBJ1-5
TGCGCCAGCAGCTTGGTGGCAGGGGGTTTCGATAATTCACCCCTCCACTTT	CASSLVAGGFDNSPLHF	.	TRBD1	TRBV5-1	TRBJ1-6
TGTGCCAGAAGCACTTTGGGACTAGCGTTCGACGAGCAGTACTTC	CARSTLGLAFDEQYF	few	.	TRBV7-5	TRBJ2-7
TGCGCCAGCAGCCTCTCTAGCGGGAGTGGCGGGGAGCTGTTTTTT	CASSLSSGSGGELFF	.	TRBD2	TRBV4-3	TRBJ2-2
TGTGCCAGCTCACTGTTTCGCGGGGGGGCCAAGGATGAGCAGTTCTTC	CASSLFRGGAKDEQFF	.	TRBD2	TRBV18	TRBJ2-1
TGTGCCAGCAGCCAAGATCAGTTTAATAACTATGGCTACACCTTC	CASSQDQFNNYGYTF	once	.	TRBV14	TRBJ1-2
TGCGCCAGCAGCTTGGCCGGGCCAGGGAACAATGAGCAGTTCTTC	CASSLAGPGNNEQFF	.	.	TRBV5-1	TRBJ2-1
TGTGCCAGCAGTCCACGAGAGACATTAGACCCAGATACGCAGTATTTT	CASSPRETLDPDTQYF	.	.	TRBV5-4	TRBJ2-3
TGTGCCAGCCGGACAGGGGTCCTGTTCGCTTTCTTT	CASRTGVLFAFF	few	TRBD1	TRBV6-5	TRBJ1-1
TGTGCCAGCAGCTTTTCTAGCGGGGGGCGTGAGACCCAGTACTTC	CASSFSSGGRETQYF	.	TRBD2	TRBV11-2	TRBJ2-5
TGCGCCAGCAGCCCTTTGACAAATGGCAACGAGCAGTACTTC	CASSPLTNGNEQYF	few	.	TRBV4-1	TRBJ2-7
TGTGCCAGCTCTGGGCAGAACACAGATACGCAGTATTTT	CASSGQNTDTQYF	.	.	TRBV18	TRBJ2-3
TGTGCCAGCAGTGCTAGGGGAGGGGAAAAACTGTTTTTT	CASSARGGEKLFF	once	.	TRBV25-1	TRBJ1-4
TGCGCCAGCAGCTTGGCGGGGGTGGCAAACACTGAAGCTTTCTTT	CASSLAGVANTEAFF	.	.	TRBV5-1	TRBJ1-1